This TCR beta chain was sequenced for a study of T cells after yellow fever vaccination. A total of 11 residues make up the CDR3, ends included. A note on this clonotype: Its cognate antigen is unknown. The missing conserved phenylalanine or tryptophan at the end of this CDR3 makes a read error likely. The DNA is omitted, as the CDR3 cannot be located on it reliably, and the CDR3 follows TCRdb's listing.

A 5'RACE template-switching step, the method used to make TCR cDNA, added a universal primer site and UMIs. TCRdb re-called the 5' RACE reads through MiXCR, storing one row per CDR3 protein. Seen here are under 300,000 distinct CDR3 sequences, around 13% observed once, and the top ten hold 0.5% to 0.6%. The study, taken as a whole, reports: A small proportion of clonotypes was detected in both the CD4 and CD8 compartments.

The starting material was CD4+ T cells sorted from PBMCs, obtained 45 days after the yellow fever booster vaccination. The J gene is TRBJ2-5, the V gene TRBV21-1; TRBD2 is the table's D call, not checked against the DNA. TRBV21-1 is a known pseudogene. This TCR was sampled from a man aged 25 to 45 who received the YFV17D yellow fever vaccine. CDR3 sequence: CASSNLAEPPL.